This TCR beta chain was identified during a study of beta chain features in type 1 diabetes. Study-wide findings and caveats: The naive, central memory and Treg TCRB repertoires looked more alike in patients than they did in healthy donors.

CDR3 length: 13 residues. Germline V gives CDR1 SGHRS, CDR2 YFSETQ. Unmatched junction bases numbered 1, after V lost 3 bases and J lost 4 bases. About this clone: Antigen unknown.

Since all of the isolated RNA was reverse transcribed, expressed TCRB transcripts were what got sequenced. Clones were sequenced by immunoSEQ multiplex PCR, and TCRdb holds only the in-frame ones, with some missing. The sample holds 150,000 or so clones, about a tenth seen once. The clonotype was recovered from a woman aged 40 to 50 in good health. J is TRBJ2-3 and V is TRBV5-1, with 8 bases matching TRBD2. The sample consisted of central memory CD4+ T cells from blood. CDR3 region: CASSSGGADTQYF. The CDR3 bases are TGCGCCAGCAGCTCCGGGGGGGCAGATACGCAGTATTTT. Full variable domain (outside the CDR3, taken from reference TRBV5-1 and TRBJ2-3): KAGVTQTPRYLIKTRGQQVTLSCSPISGHRSVSWYQQTPGQGLQFLFEYFSETQRNKGNFPGRFSGRQFSNSRSEMNVSTLELGDSALYLCASSSGGADTQYFGPGTRLTVL.